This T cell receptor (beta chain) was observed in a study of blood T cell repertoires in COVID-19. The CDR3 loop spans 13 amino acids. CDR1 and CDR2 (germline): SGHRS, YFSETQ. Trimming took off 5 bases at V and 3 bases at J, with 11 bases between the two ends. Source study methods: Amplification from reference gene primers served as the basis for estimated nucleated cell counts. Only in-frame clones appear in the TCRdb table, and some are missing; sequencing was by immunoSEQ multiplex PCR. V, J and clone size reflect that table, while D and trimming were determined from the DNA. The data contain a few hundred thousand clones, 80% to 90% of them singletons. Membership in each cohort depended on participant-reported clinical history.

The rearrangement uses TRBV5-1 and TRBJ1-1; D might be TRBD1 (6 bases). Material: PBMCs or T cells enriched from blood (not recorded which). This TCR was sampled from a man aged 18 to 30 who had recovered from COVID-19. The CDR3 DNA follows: TGCGCCAGCAGGGACAGAGTTCACACTGAAGCTTTCTTT. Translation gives CASRDRVHTEAFF.